This TCR beta chain was observed in a study of vaccination and CD4 T cells after COVID-19. Scientists ran DNA taken from cultured CD4+ T cells through the Oncomine TCR Beta short-read assay for sequencing. TCRdb used MiXCR to reprocess the PCR reads, holding one entry per CDR3 protein. The sample holds approximately 10,000 distinct CDR3 sequences, 76% seen once. With 8 bases removed from V and 3 bases from J, the gap between germline ends came to 13 bases. CDR3 size: 14 residues. By sample share, this clonotype is large. Antigen unknown. The treatment: approximately 11-day PBMC culture with coronavirus spike peptide pools or control peptides (ViraFEST assay).

The genes are TRBV12-3 or TRBV12-4 and TRBJ2-2; TRBD1 is a possible D gene (6 bases). This TCR derives from a human donor who had recovered from COVID-19. The sequenced sample consisted of CD4+ T cells from blood, cultured in vitro. The CDR3 sequence is CASCPEGDTGELFF. The CDR3 DNA sequence: TGTGCCAGCTGCCCCGAGGGGGACACCGGGGAGCTGTTTTTT.